This TCR beta chain was obtained from a study of T cell responses to AZD1222 COVID-19 vaccine (dated by TCRdb to the early 2020s). For the wider study: AZD1222 recipients with second doses at about 4 weeks or about 12 weeks were pooled, because spike-specific TCR depth and breadth did not differ between schedules. TCR sequencing covered roughly 230 trial participants: roughly 200 given two doses of AZD1222 and about 26 given two doses of MenACWY control vaccine. Trial participants were enrolled into age subgroups of 18-55, 56-69 and 70-plus years, which contained about 150, 27 and 61 TCR-sequenced participants, respectively.

Beyond this particular receptor, the publication reports: Because no samples from the day 14 peak response were available, repertoires could be characterized only after the peak T cell response. Vaccine-associated CD4 TCRs spanned the whole spike protein, with dominant responses in regions 160-218 and 743-854. Conclusions about previously exposed vaccinees were limited because only six AZD1222 recipients were SARS-CoV-2 seropositive at baseline. After two AZD1222 doses, spike-specific TCR breadth and depth were significantly higher than at day 0 and than in MenACWY recipients. The 56-69-year group was small, and its depth increase did not reach significance, likely because of low power. Participants were mostly white British and included more females than males, and it was suggested by the authors that clonal diversity may have been underestimated. Nearly half of unique spike-specific TCRs reportedly recognized epitopes outside regions mutated in the B.1.351 and B.1.1.7 variants.

A note on this clone: Its antigen has not been determined. No base qualities exist here, and no much larger clone lies one base off it.

The CDR3 regions of human TCRbeta chains were subjected to immunosequencing. On the authors' methods: TCRs in the repertoires were compared against a reference library of SARS-CoV-2-specific TCRs that had been generated with the MIRA antigen-specificity platform. Breadth was defined as the fraction of unique TCRs that were SARS-CoV-2-associated. Depth was defined as the fraction of total T cells that were SARS-CoV-2-associated. Using the MIRA data, each spike-specific TCR was assigned both to the spike region to which the TCR was reactive and to a CD4 or CD8 class. Log10-transformed breadth and depth values were compared by one-way ANOVA with Sidak's multiple comparisons tests. TCRdb stores this immuneACCESS table with in-frame sequences only. Part of the clones is absent; in the studies checked, under half of the shortfall reflects unresolved V genes, and no reason is known for the rest. V and J calls and clone size are as listed in that table; D and trimming were resolved from the DNA. The sample table records fewer than 130,000 clones; 90% to 95% of these occur just once. Around 2% of the sample goes to the ten largest clones.

The sample's time point label, decoded: baseline before first vaccination. Vaccinee samples came from UK trials COV001 and COV002, including a single-blind randomized controlled phase 2/3 trial of AZD1222 (ChAdOx1 nCoV-19) in healthy adults. For TCRbeta chain sequencing, PBMC samples were collected from trial participants at day 0 and at day 28 after the second dose. Taken from cysteine to phenylalanine, the CDR3 has 17 residues. Only the CDR3 DNA stays, 51 bases, in frame from base 1. CDR1 and CDR2, looked up from the germline V gene, are SGHRS and YFSETQ. The junction carries 19 bases between V and J, which are trimmed by 4 bases and 0 bases respectively.

The sequence came from an adult in good health. This receptor chain uses TRBV5-1 and TRBJ1-1; the D region possibly corresponds to TRBD1 (6 bases align). The sequencing here drew on peripheral blood, taken on day 0 of AZD1222 vaccination. The CDR3 reads CASSMDGGGPMNTEAFF. The nucleotides read TGCGCCAGCAGCATGGACGGTGGGGGGCCAATGAACACTGAAGCTTTCTTT.